This TCR beta chain was sequenced for a study of T cells in Graves' hyperthyroidism and ophthalmopathy. Study-wide findings and caveats: Ophthalmopathy could be told apart from stable hyperthyroidism with a 13 V-J model.

Trimming took 5 bases from V and 14 from J; bases not matched to a gene: 7. Germline V gives CDR1 MDHEN, CDR2 SYDVKM. There are 13 residues in the CDR3. TCR beta CDR3 regions were amplified from RNA transcripts. A first-round RT-PCR of the TCR CDR3 used the HTBI primer set. TCRdb ran MiXCR on the multiplex PCR reads and lists one entry per CDR3 protein. The sample has around 530,000 distinct CDR3 sequences, roughly 17% seen once; the top ten hold about 16%. Remarks on this clonotype: The antigen is unknown.

What was sequenced was blood. The V and J genes are TRBV28 and TRBJ1-6; 9 bases are shared with TRBD1. The origin of this receptor is a woman between 18 and 29 years old with Graves' ophthalmopathy. CDR3 DNA sequence: TGTGCCAGCAGTCGGGACAGGGATCGTGCCCTCCACTTT. Translating it yields CASSRDRDRALHF. The whole variable domain, remainder taken from reference TRBV28 and TRBJ1-6, is DVKVTQSSRYLVKRTGEKVFLECVQDMDHENMFWYRQDPGLGLRLIYFSYDVKMKEKGDIPEGYSVSREKKERFSLILESASTNQTSMYLCASSRDRDRALHFGNGTRLTVT.